This note documents a single T cell receptor beta chain sequence. Antigen unknown. The data were obtained in a study of Tregs in tolerant kidney transplant recipients. Notes on the study in general: Antigen-driven expansion was suggested because donor-specific Tregs expanded more than all Tregs in tolerant patients. The most relevant donor-specific Treg TCRbeta repertoire apparently came from expansion with activated donor B cells.

The V end was cut by 8 bases, the J end by 6 bases, with 14 bases between. CDR1 ENHRY and CDR2 SYGVKD come from the germline V gene. CDR3 length: 12 residues. Here immunoSEQ multiplex PCR was the method, and the copy in TCRdb shows in-frame clones only, minus some. The table has approximately 99,000 clones, around 89% seen once. Unstimulated regulatory T cells (CD4+CD25+CD127-), CD4+CD25- non-regulatory cells, CD4 and CD8 cells were FACS-sorted from thawed PBMCs. This TCR was sampled from a human donor who received a combined kidney and bone marrow transplant. The V call is TRBV10-3, the J call TRBJ2-7; TRBD2 is a possible D gene (5 bases). This specimen was CD4+ T cells from blood, taken before the transplant. The DNA of the CDR3 is TGTGCCATCGGATGGACGGACTCCGAGCAGTACTTC. This translates into CAIGWTDSEQYF.